The 3 T cell receptor beta chains listed next were all sequenced from one sample in a study of identical twins. TCRdb recomputed calls from the 5' RACE reads with MiXCR, one row per CDR3 protein. This sample yields more than 600,000 distinct CDR3 sequences, of which about 20% are seen a single time; about 12% belongs to the top ten. These same data were also listed under a study on T cells expressing NK-cell markers.

The sequenced sample was PBMCs. All receptors come from a woman aged 18-35 years in good health.

This chain uses TRBV14 with TRBJ2-1; 10 nucleotides align to TRBD2. The length of the CDR3 is 16 residues. Per the germline V gene, CDR1 is SGHDN and CDR2 is FVKESK. V gave up 4 bases and J gave up 6 bases; unmatched junction bases: 9. In DNA, the CDR3 is TGTGCCAGCAGCCGGACTAGCGGCCCCCCTGGCAATGAGCAGTTCTTC. It codes for CASSRTSGPPGNEQFF. Filled out from reference TRBV14 and TRBJ2-1, the complete variable domain reads EAGVTQFPSHSVIEKGQTVTLRCDPISGHDNLYWYRRVMGKEIKFLLHFVKESKQDESGMPNNRFLAERTGGTYSTLKVQPAELEDSGVYFCASSRTSGPPGNEQFFGPGTRLTVL.

This clonotype was detected only a few times. The chain is built from TRBV11-2 and TRBJ2-1; D may be TRBD2 (5 bases). The CDR3 loop spans 14 amino acids. V was cut by 7 bases and J by 5 bases, with 15 bases left in between. In germline, CDR1 is SGHAT, CDR2 FQNNGV. DNA of the CDR3: TGTGCCAGCAACCTGGAGGCTACCCACAATGAGCAGTTCTTC. Its translation: CASNLEATHNEQFF.

This chain joins TRBV11-2 and TRBJ2-1; TRBD2 aligns across 14 bases. The CDR3 consists of 19 residues. CDR1 is SGHAT and CDR2 is FQNNGV in the germline V gene. V gave up 0 bases and J gave up 5 bases; unmatched junction bases: 9. This CDR3 reads CASSLEGRLAGGNHNEQFF. As DNA, the CDR3 is TGTGCCAGCAGCTTAGAGGGCCGACTAGCGGGGGGGAACCACAATGAGCAGTTCTTC.